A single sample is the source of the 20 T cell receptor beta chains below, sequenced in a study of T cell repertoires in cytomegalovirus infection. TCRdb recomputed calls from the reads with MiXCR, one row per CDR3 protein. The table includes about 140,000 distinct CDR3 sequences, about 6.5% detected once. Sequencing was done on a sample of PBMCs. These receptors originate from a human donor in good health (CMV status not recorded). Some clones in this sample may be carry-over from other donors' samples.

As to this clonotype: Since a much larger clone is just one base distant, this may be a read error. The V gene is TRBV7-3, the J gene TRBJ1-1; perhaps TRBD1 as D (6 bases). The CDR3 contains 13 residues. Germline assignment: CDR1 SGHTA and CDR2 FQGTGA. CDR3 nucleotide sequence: TGTGCCTGCAGCTTATCGGACAGCCTTGAAGCTTTCTTT. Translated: CACSLSDSLEAFF.

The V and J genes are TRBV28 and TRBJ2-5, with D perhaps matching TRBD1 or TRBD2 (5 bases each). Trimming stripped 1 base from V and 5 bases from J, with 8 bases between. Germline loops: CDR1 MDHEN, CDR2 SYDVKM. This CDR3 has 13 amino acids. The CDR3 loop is CASSLFREETQYF. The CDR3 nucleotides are TGTGCCAGCAGTTTATTCAGGGAGGAGACCCAGTACTTC.

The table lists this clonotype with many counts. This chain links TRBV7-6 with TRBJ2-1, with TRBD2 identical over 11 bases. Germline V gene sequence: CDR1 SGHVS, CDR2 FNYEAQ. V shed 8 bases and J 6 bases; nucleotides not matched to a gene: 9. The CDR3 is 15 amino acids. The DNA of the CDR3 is TGTGCCAGCGGACATAGCGGGGGGGCGCTCAATGAGCAGTTCTTC. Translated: CASGHSGGALNEQFF.

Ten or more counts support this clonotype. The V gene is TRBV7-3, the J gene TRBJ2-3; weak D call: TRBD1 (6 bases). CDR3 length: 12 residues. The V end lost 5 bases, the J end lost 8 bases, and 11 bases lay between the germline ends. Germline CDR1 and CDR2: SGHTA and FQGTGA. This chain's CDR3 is CASSQIQGTQYF. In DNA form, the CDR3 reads TGTGCCAGCAGCCAAATACAGGGTACGCAGTATTTT.

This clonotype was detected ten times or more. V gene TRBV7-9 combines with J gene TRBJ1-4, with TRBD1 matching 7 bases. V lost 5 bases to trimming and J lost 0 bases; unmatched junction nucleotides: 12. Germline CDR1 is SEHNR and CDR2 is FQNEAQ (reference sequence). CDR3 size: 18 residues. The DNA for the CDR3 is TGTGCCAGCAGCATGTACAGGGGCTCTCTTGCAACTAATGAAAAACTGTTTTTT. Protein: CASSMYRGSLATNEKLFF.

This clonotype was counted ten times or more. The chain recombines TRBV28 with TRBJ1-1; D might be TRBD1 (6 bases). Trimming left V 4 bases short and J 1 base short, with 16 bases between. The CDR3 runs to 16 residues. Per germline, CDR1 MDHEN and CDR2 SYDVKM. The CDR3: CASSSPGGGGNTEAFF. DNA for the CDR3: TGTGCCAGCAGTTCCCCGGGGGGAGGGGGGAACACTGAAGCTTTCTTT.

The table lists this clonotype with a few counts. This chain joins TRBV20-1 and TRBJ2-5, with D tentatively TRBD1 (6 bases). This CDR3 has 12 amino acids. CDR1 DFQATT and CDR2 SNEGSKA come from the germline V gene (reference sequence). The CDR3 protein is CSPRRGGQTQYF. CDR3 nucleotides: TGCAGCCCCCGCAGGGGTGGACAGACCCAGTACTTC.

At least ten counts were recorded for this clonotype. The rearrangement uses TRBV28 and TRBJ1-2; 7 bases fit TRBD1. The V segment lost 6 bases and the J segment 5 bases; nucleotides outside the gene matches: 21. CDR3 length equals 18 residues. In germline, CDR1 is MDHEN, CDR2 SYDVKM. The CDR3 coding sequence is TGTGCCAGCAGGCAGCCAATTAACCGGGACAGAGGAGGGTATGGCTACACCTTC. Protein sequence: CASRQPINRDRGGYGYTF.

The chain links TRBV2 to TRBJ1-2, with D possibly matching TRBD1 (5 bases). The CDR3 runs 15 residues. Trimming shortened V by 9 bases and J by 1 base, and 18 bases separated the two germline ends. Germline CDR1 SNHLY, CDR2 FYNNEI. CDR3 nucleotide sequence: TGTGCCAGGCTCAACCAGGCAGGGCTTAACTATGGCTACACCTTC. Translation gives CARLNQAGLNYGYTF. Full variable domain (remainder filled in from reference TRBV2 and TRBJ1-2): EPEVTQTPSHQVTQMGQEVILRCVPISNHLYFYWYRQILGQKVEFLVSFYNNEISEKSEIFDDQFSVERPDGSNFTLKIRSTKLEDSAMYFCARLNQAGLNYGYTFGSGTRLTVV.

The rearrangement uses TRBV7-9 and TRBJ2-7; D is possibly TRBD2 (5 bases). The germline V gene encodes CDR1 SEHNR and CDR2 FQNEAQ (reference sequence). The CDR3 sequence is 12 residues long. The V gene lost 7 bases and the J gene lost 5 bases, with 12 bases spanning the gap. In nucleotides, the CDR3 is TGTGCCAGCACCTTCGGGGTCCACGAGCAGTACTTC. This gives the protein CASTFGVHEQYF.

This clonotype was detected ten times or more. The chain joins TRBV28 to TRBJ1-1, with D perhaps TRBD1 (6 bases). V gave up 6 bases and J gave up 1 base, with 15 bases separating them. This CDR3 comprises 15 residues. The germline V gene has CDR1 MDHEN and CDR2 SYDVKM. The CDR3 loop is CASRLFGQTNTEAFF. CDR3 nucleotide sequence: TGTGCCAGCAGGCTGTTTGGACAGACGAACACTGAAGCTTTCTTT.

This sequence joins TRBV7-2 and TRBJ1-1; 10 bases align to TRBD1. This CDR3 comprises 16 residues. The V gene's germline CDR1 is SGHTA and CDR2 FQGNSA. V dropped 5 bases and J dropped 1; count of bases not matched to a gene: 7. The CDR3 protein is CASSRDRGRGNTEAFF. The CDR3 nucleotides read TGTGCCAGCAGCCGGGACAGGGGAAGGGGGAACACTGAAGCTTTCTTT.

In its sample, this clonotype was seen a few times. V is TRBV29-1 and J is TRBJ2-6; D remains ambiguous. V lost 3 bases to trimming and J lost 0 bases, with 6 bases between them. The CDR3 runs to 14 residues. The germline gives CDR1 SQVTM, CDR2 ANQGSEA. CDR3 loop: CSVEGSSGANVLTF. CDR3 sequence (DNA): TGCAGCGTTGAGGGAAGCTCTGGGGCCAACGTCCTGACTTTC.

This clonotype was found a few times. CDR3 in DNA: TGTGCCACCACTCCGATTTTTGCGGGGTGTGGAAACACCATATATTTT. This translates into CATTPIFAGCGNTIYF. The chain joins TRBV24-1 to TRBJ1-3; D is undetermined. The V gene lost 8 bases and the J gene lost 3 bases, with 19 bases spanning the gap. CDR1 is KGHDR, CDR2 SFDVKD, per germline. There are 16 residues in the CDR3.

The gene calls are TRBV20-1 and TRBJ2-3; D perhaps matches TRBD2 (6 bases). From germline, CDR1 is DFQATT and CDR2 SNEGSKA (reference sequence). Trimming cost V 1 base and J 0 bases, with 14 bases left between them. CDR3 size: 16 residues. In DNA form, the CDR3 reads TGCAGTGCTAGAGCGGCGGAACGGGAGAGCACAGATACGCAGTATTTT. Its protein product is CSARAAERESTDTQYF.

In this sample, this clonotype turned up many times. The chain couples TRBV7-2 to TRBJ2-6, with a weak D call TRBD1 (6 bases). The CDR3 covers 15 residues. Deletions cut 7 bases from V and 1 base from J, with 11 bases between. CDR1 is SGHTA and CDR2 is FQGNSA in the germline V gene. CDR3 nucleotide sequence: TGTGCCAGCACCCTCGACAGGTCTGGGGCCAACGTCCTGACTTTC. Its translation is CASTLDRSGANVLTF.

CDR3 amino acids: CAIKGSGELFF. The DNA for the CDR3 is TGTGCCATCAAGGGGTCCGGGGAGCTGTTTTTT. The rearrangement uses TRBV10-3 and TRBJ2-2, with D possibly being TRBD1 (5 bases). CDR3 size: 11 residues. V lost 7 bases to trimming and J lost 6 bases, with 6 bases between them. Germline V gene data show CDR1 as ENHRY and CDR2 as SYGVKD.

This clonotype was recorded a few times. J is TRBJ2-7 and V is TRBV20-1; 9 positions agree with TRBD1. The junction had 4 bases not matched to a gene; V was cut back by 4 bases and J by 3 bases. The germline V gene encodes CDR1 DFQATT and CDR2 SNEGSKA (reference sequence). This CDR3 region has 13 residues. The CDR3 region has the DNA TGCAGTGCTACACAGGGGGCGAGCTACGAGCAGTACTTC. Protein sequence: CSATQGASYEQYF.

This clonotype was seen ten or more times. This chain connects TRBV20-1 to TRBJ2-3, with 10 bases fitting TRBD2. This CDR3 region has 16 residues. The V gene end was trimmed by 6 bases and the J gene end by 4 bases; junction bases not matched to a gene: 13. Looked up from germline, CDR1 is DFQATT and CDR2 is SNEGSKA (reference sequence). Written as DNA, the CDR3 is TGCAGTGCCGGAGGGAGTAGCGGGGGGATCGCAGATACGCAGTATTTT. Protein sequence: CSAGGSSGGIADTQYF.

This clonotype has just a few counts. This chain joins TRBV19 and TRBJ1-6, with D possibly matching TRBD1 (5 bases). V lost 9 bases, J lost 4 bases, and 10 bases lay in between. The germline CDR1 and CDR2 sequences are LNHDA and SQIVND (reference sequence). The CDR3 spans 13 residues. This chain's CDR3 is CASRDGYNSPLHF. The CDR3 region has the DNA TGTGCCAGCAGGGACGGTTATAATTCACCCCTCCACTTT.